This T cell receptor beta chain emerged from a study of T cell responses to AZD1222 COVID-19 vaccine (dated by TCRdb to about 2021). Turning to the overall study: A total of about 240 trial participants underwent TCR sequencing, of whom 200 to 220 received two doses of AZD1222 and some 26 received two doses of the MenACWY control vaccine. Trial participants were enrolled into age subgroups of 18-55, 56-69 and 70-plus years, which contained roughly 150, 30 and 60 TCR-sequenced participants, respectively.

Taken with the paper, the label for time point translates to: about 28 days (+/-7) after the second vaccine dose. AZD1222 recipients given second doses at about 4 weeks or at about 12 weeks were pooled, since spike-specific TCR depth and breadth were not found to differ between the two schedules. Samples from vaccinated people were obtained from the UK trials COV001 and COV002, which included a single-blind randomized controlled phase 2/3 trial of AZD1222 (ChAdOx1 nCoV-19) in healthy adults. For TCRbeta chain sequencing, PBMC samples were collected from trial participants at day 0 and at day 28 after the second dose. The CDR3 regions of human TCRbeta chains were subjected to immunosequencing. Turning to the authors' computational methods: TCRs in the repertoires were matched against a reference library of SARS-CoV-2-specific TCRs that had been generated with the MIRA antigen-specificity platform. Breadth was defined as the fraction of unique TCRs that were SARS-CoV-2-associated. Depth was defined as the fraction of total T cells that were SARS-CoV-2-associated. Using the MIRA data, each spike-specific TCR was assigned both to the spike region to which the TCR was reactive and to a CD4 or CD8 class. Log10-transformed breadth and depth values were compared by one-way ANOVA with Sidak's multiple comparisons tests. Imported from immuneACCESS, the table was reduced by TCRdb to in-frame sequences with V and J called. These copies leave out some clones; in studies compared against another copy, an unresolved V gene accounts for under half, and the cause of the remainder is not known. Clone size and the V and J calls come from that table; the DNA yielded D and trimming. The sample includes 150,000 to 190,000 clones, with over 70% observed a single time. The ten largest clones add up to roughly a tenth of the sample.

What the work shows at the level of the full study, not this receptor alone: The 56-69-year group was small, and its depth increase did not reach significance, likely because of low power. The whole spike protein was spanned by vaccine-associated CD4 TCRs, and dominant responses were seen in regions 160-218 and 743-854. Because no samples from the day 14 peak response were available, repertoires could be characterized only after the peak T cell response. Only five to seven AZD1222 recipients were SARS-CoV-2 seropositive at baseline, limiting conclusions about previously exposed vaccinees. After two AZD1222 doses, spike-specific TCR breadth and depth were significantly higher than at day 0 and than in MenACWY recipients. Epitopes outside the regions mutated in the B.1.351 and B.1.1.7 variants were reportedly recognized by nearly half of the unique spike-specific TCRs. Participants were mostly white British and included more females than males, and it was suggested by the authors that clonal diversity may have been underestimated.

The CDR3, from cysteine to phenylalanine, totals 13 residues. Kept here is only the CDR3 DNA, which spans 39 bases and is read in frame from base 1. The germline V gene (reference sequence) specifies LNHDA as CDR1 and SQIVND as CDR2. Trimming takes 3 bases from V and 1 base from J, and the germline ends sit 7 bases apart. A note on this clone: What antigen it recognizes has not been identified. No clone much larger than this one lies a single base away; base qualities are absent.

The V and J genes are TRBV19 and TRBJ2-7, with no reliable assignment of the D segment. Sequencing used peripheral blood, obtained 28 days after the second AZD1222 dose. The source is an adult who received the AZD1222 COVID-19 vaccine. The CDR3 amino acid sequence is: CASSIHSSYEQYF. The nucleotide sequence is TGTGCCAGTAGTATCCACAGTTCCTACGAGCAGTACTTC.